This is a list of T cell receptor beta chains from one sample in a study of somatic mutations in cytotoxic T cells in rheumatoid arthritis. Using immunoSEQ multiplex PCR, the repertoire was profiled, and TCRdb retains in-frame clones only, with some absent. The sample has under 11,000 clones, roughly 80% seen once. Sequences were obtained from CD8+ T cells sorted from blood. The receptors stem from a man between 50 and 59 years old in good health. CDR3s include the opening cysteine and the closing phenylalanine or tryptophan. The D gene is left open where the match is weak. Rows may omit the clone size; those that give it use once, few, many or a size class.

TRBV9	15	NA	TRBJ1-2	NA	TGTGCCAGCAGCCCCCGGGGAGGGGGGTACTATGGCTACACCTTC	CASSPRGGGYYGYTF
TRBV29-1	11	NA	TRBJ1-2	NA	TGCAGCGACGAGTCTAACTATGGCTACACCTTC	CSDESNYGYTF
TRBV27	14	NA	TRBJ2-7	once	TGTGCCAGCAGTTTGGGTGGAGAGGGCTACGAGCAGTACTTC	CASSLGGEGYEQYF
TRBV5-6	15	TRBD1	TRBJ1-1	NA	TGTGCCAGCAGCCTTGAAGGACAGGGTGGGACTGAAGCTTTCTTT	CASSLEGQGGTEAFF
TRBV7-9	15	NA	TRBJ2-7	NA	TGTGCCAGCAGCTTAGGGTCGGGCGGGCCTGGGGAGCAGTACTTC	CASSLGSGGPGEQYF
TRBV7-9	15	TRBD2	TRBJ2-7	NA	TGTGCCAGCAGCCCAGGGCGGGGGACTAACTACGAGCAGTACTTC	CASSPGRGTNYEQYF
TRBV7-9	15	TRBD1	TRBJ1-2	NA	TGTGCCAGCAGCTCGCCCGGGACAGGGTATGATGGCTACACCTTC	CASSSPGTGYDGYTF
TRBV7-9	15	TRBD1	TRBJ1-2	once	TGTGCCAGCAGCTTGGGACAGGGGGCGCGCGTTGGCTACACCTTC	CASSLGQGARVGYTF
TRBV7-9	14	TRBD1	TRBJ1-2	NA	TGTGCCAGCAGCTACGGGACAGGGGGCGTTGGCTACACCTTC	CASSYGTGGVGYTF
TRBV27	14	TRBD1	TRBJ2-7	NA	TGTGCCAGCAGTTTCCGGACAGGTGTGATCGAGCAGTACTTC	CASSFRTGVIEQYF
TRBV28	16	TRBD1	TRBJ2-1	NA	TGTGCCAGCAGCCTCCGTGACAGGGCGTCCTACAATGAGCAGTTCTTC	CASSLRDRASYNEQFF
TRBV7-2	15	TRBD1	TRBJ2-1	NA	TGTGCCAGCAGCCAAGGACAGGGGGCGATCAATGAGCAGTTCTTC	CASSQGQGAINEQFF
TRBV7-3	15	NA	TRBJ2-3	NA	TGTGCCAGCAGCTTGCAGCCAGGCGGCACAGATACGCAGTATTTT	CASSLQPGGTDTQYF
TRBV7-3	15	NA	TRBJ2-2	NA	TGTGCCAGCAGCTTATGGTCAGTTAACACCGGGGAGCTGTTTTTT	CASSLWSVNTGELFF
TRBV6-5	15	TRBD1	TRBJ1-2	NA	TGTGCCAGCAGTTACTCGGGACAGACTAACTATGGCTACACCTTC	CASSYSGQTNYGYTF
TRBV28	14	NA	TRBJ2-7	NA	TGTGCCAGCAGTCCCCGGGACTTAGCCTACGAGCAGTACTTC	CASSPRDLAYEQYF
TRBV4-3	16	NA	TRBJ2-1	NA	TGCGCCAGCAGCCAAGACCAGGACAGCGCCTACAATGAGCAGTTCTTC	CASSQDQDSAYNEQFF
TRBV10-3	16	NA	TRBJ2-3	NA	TGTGCCATCAGTGAGTCTGAGACAGGCGGGACAGATACGCAGTATTTT	CAISESETGGTDTQYF
TRBV9	15	NA	TRBJ2-1	NA	TGTGCCAGCAGCGTAGCGGGAGATTCCTACAATGAGCAGTTCTTC	CASSVAGDSYNEQFF
TRBV7-3	14	TRBD2	TRBJ2-1	NA	TGTGCCAGCAGCCGTACTAGCGCGGGGAATGAGCAGTTCTTC	CASSRTSAGNEQFF
TRBV15	15	TRBD2	TRBJ2-3	NA	TGTGCCACCAGCGCGGGGCGGGGGGGCTCGGATACGCAGTATTTT	CATSAGRGGSDTQYF
TRBV28	12	NA	TRBJ1-1	NA	TGTGCCAGCAGTTTTGCCAGGCTTGAAGCTTTCTTT	CASSFARLEAFF
TRBV7-8	18	NA	TRBJ1-1	NA	TGTGCCAGCAGCTTAATAAGGGGTGAGGTACCTAAGAACACTGAAGCTTTCTTT	CASSLIRGEVPKNTEAFF
TRBV6-6	14	NA	TRBJ1-1	NA	TGTGCCAGCAGCCAACCTGAGGCGGGGACTGAAGCTTTCTTT	CASSQPEAGTEAFF
TRBV4-1	15	TRBD1	TRBJ1-5	few	TGCGCCAGCAGCCATGGGGACAGACGCAATCAGCCCCAGCATTTT	CASSHGDRRNQPQHF
TRBV9	13	NA	TRBJ2-3	NA	TGTGCCAGCAGCGTAGCTATAGAAGATACGCAGTATTTT	CASSVAIEDTQYF
TRBV11-2	15	TRBD2	TRBJ2-7	NA	TGTGCCAGCAGCTTAGATTTGGCGGGAGCTAACGAGCAGTACTTC	CASSLDLAGANEQYF
TRBV2	14	NA	TRBJ2-1	NA	TGTGCCAGCAATAGGGGAAACGATAAAAATGAGCAGTTCTTC	CASNRGNDKNEQFF
TRBV7-9	13	NA	TRBJ2-3	NA	TGTGCCAGCAGCTTAGCCTGGGAGGATACGCAGTATTTT	CASSLAWEDTQYF
TRBV10-1	13	TRBD1	TRBJ1-1	NA	TGCGCCAGCAGGGGGACAGGGGAAACTGAAGCTTTCTTT	CASRGTGETEAFF